This T cell receptor (beta chain) was recorded in a study of beta chain features in type 1 diabetes. Study findings and constraints: At VDJ recombination sites, type 1 diabetes patients had fewer insertions and more deleted nucleotides. When Type 1 diabetes patients were examined, their TCRB CDR3s proved moderately but significantly shorter in all four CD4+ subsets.

This clone showed up just a few times. What it recognizes is unknown. Sequenced material consisted of expressed TCRB transcripts (all of the isolated RNA was reverse transcribed). Sequencing was performed with immunoSEQ multiplex PCR; in TCRdb, only in-frame clones are kept and a portion is missing. The sample lists 600,000 to 700,000 clones; under 15% were seen once. The CDR3 runs 15 residues. Germline CDR1 MNHEY, CDR2 SVGAGI. V shed 0 bases and J shed 2 bases, with 11 bases lying between them. Each of the CD4+ naive, central memory, regulatory and stem cell-like memory populations was sorted via CD45RO/CCR7/CD25/CD127/CD95/CD27.

This receptor was obtained from a young man with type 1 diabetes. The chain uses TRBV6-5 and TRBJ2-7; D tentatively reads TRBD1 or TRBD2 (5 bases each). The sequenced sample was naive CD4+ T cells from blood. The CDR3 bases are TGTGCCAGCAGTTACTCGATCCAGGGACCCTACGAGCAGTACTTC. As protein: CASSYSIQGPYEQYF.